The rows below give T cell receptor beta chains drawn from one sample of a study of CD8+CD57+ T cells in acquired aplastic anemia. TCRdb processed the reads anew with MiXCR; each CDR3 protein has one entry. The sample has about 150,000 distinct CDR3 sequences; approximately 44% are singletons. Source material: sorted CD4+, CD8+, or CD8+CD57+ T cells (not recorded which) from PBMCs. The receptors derive from a human donor with aplastic anemia. The CDR3 runs from the conserved cysteine through the conserved F or W. The order of the fields is J gene, D gene, clone size, V gene, CDR3 protein, CDR3 DNA. The D gene is left open where the match is weak. Rows may omit the clone size; those that give it use once, few, many or a size class.

J: TRBJ1-1
D: NA
size: NA
V: TRBV19
CDR3: CASTPRKGLNTEAFF
DNA: TGTGCCAGTACCCCCCGAAAGGGTCTGAACACTGAAGCTTTCTTT

J: TRBJ2-1
D: NA
size: many
V: TRBV5-6
CDR3: CASFTRGDGWYNEQFF
DNA: TGTGCCAGTTTTACCAGGGGTGATGGATGGTACAATGAGCAGTTCTTC

J: TRBJ2-5
D: NA
size: few
V: TRBV2
CDR3: CASCGQEETQYF
DNA: TGTGCCAGCTGTGGGCAGGAGGAGACCCAGTACTTC

J: TRBJ2-2
D: NA
size: many
V: TRBV4-3
CDR3: CASSQAGSNTGELFF
DNA: TGCGCCAGCAGCCAAGCTGGTTCGAACACCGGGGAGCTGTTTTTT

J: TRBJ2-5
D: NA
size: NA
V: TRBV29-1
CDR3: CSVEDGEVSF
DNA: TGCAGCGTTGAAGATGGGGAGGTATCCTTC

J: TRBJ1-1
D: NA
size: many
V: TRBV19
CDR3: CASSMRRDTEAFF
DNA: TGTGCCAGTAGTATGAGAAGGGACACTGAAGCTTTCTTT

J: TRBJ1-5
D: TRBD1
size: few
V: TRBV10-3
CDR3: CAITRTGTNQPQHF
DNA: TGTGCCATCACCAGGACAGGGACCAATCAGCCCCAGCATTTT

J: TRBJ2-5
D: TRBD1
size: NA
V: TRBV18
CDR3: CASSLGQLQETQYF
DNA: TGTGCCAGCTCACTGGGACAGCTCCAAGAGACCCAGTACTTC

J: TRBJ2-1
D: TRBD2
size: few
V: TRBV3-1
CDR3: CASSQDGQGGVNEQFF
DNA: TGTGCCAGCAGCCAAGATGGCCAGGGAGGGGTCAATGAGCAGTTCTTC

J: TRBJ1-1
D: NA
size: NA
V: TRBV24-1
CDR3: CATSATTNTEAFF
DNA: TGTGCCACCAGCGCGACAACAAACACTGAAGCTTTCTTT

J: TRBJ2-3
D: TRBD1
size: NA
V: TRBV29-1
CDR3: CSVDRDRGAYF
DNA: TGCAGCGTTGACCGGGACAGGGGGGCGTATTTT

J: TRBJ1-1
D: NA
size: NA
V: TRBV2
CDR3: CASSGVSENTEAFF
DNA: TGTGCCAGCAGTGGTGTCAGCGAGAACACTGAAGCTTTCTTT

J: TRBJ1-2
D: NA
size: many
V: TRBV11-2
CDR3: CASSFRGGPTYGYTF
DNA: TGTGCCAGCAGCTTTCGCGGGGGGCCGACCTATGGCTACACCTTC

J: TRBJ2-5
D: TRBD2
size: many
V: TRBV11-2
CDR3: CASSFVLAGGEETQYF
DNA: TGTGCCAGCAGCTTCGTCCTAGCGGGAGGTGAGGAGACCCAGTACTTC

J: TRBJ2-3
D: NA
size: many
V: TRBV24-1
CDR3: CATSDSVGGRGTDTQYF
DNA: TGTGCCACCAGTGATTCTGTAGGGGGTAGGGGCACAGATACGCAGTATTTT

J: TRBJ1-6
D: NA
size: NA
V: TRBV7-2
CDR3: CASSLVGAKNSPLHF
DNA: TGTGCCAGCAGCTTAGTTGGGGCCAAGAATTCACCCCTCCACTTT

J: TRBJ1-5
D: TRBD1
size: NA
V: TRBV3-1
CDR3: CASSHQGDNQPQHF
DNA: TGTGCCAGCAGCCATCAGGGGGACAATCAGCCCCAGCATTTT

J: TRBJ2-3
D: NA
size: many
V: TRBV19
CDR3: CASSIQGLTDTRYF
DNA: TGTGCCAGTAGTATCCAGGGCCTAACAGATACGCGGTATTTT

J: TRBJ2-3
D: NA
size: NA
V: TRBV10-3
CDR3: CAISQRSLLGVGVTDTQYF
DNA: TGTGCCATCAGCCAGAGATCCTTACTCGGGGTCGGGGTCACAGATACGCAGTATTTT

J: TRBJ1-5
D: NA
size: many
V: TRBV6-5
CDR3: CASRGTENQPQHF
DNA: TGTGCCAGCAGGGGGACGGAGAATCAGCCCCAGCATTTT

J: TRBJ2-2
D: NA
size: NA
V: TRBV10-3
CDR3: CAFERGELGTGELFF
DNA: TGTGCCTTCGAGCGTGGGGAATTGGGCACCGGGGAGCTGTTTTTT

J: TRBJ1-2
D: NA
size: once
V: TRBV29-1
CDR3: CSVEAQNEGYTF
DNA: TGCAGCGTTGAGGCCCAGAATGAGGGCTACACCTTC

J: TRBJ1-2
D: TRBD1
size: few
V: TRBV19
CDR3: CASSIEGAWGYTF
DNA: TGTGCCAGTAGTATCGAGGGGGCATGGGGCTACACCTTC

J: TRBJ2-1
D: TRBD1
size: many
V: TRBV10-3
CDR3: CAIRDRGHEQFF
DNA: TGTGCCATCAGAGACAGGGGCCATGAGCAGTTCTTC

J: TRBJ2-5
D: NA
size: NA
V: TRBV6-1
CDR3: CASSDPSRALETQYF
DNA: TGTGCCAGCAGTGATCCATCCAGGGCGTTGGAGACCCAGTACTTC

J: TRBJ1-1
D: TRBD1
size: NA
V: TRBV6-1
CDR3: CASRRTGYTEAFF
DNA: TGTGCCAGCAGACGGACAGGGTACACTGAAGCTTTCTTT

J: TRBJ2-7
D: NA
size: many
V: TRBV11-2
CDR3: CASSLDGIQEQYF
DNA: TGTGCCAGCAGCTTAGATGGGATACAAGAGCAGTACTTC

J: TRBJ1-1
D: TRBD1
size: NA
V: TRBV5-1
CDR3: CASRPGQGLNTEAFF
DNA: TGCGCCAGCAGACCCGGACAGGGGTTGAACACTGAAGCTTTCTTT

J: TRBJ1-2
D: NA
size: many
V: TRBV12-3/TRBV12-4
CDR3: CASSPTGPNYGYTF
DNA: TGTGCCAGCAGCCCGACAGGCCCTAACTATGGCTACACCTTC